These 27 T cell receptor beta chains were all obtained from the same sample, sequenced in a study of blood T cell repertoires in COVID-19. Sequencing used immunoSEQ multiplex PCR; TCRdb keeps in-frame clones, though not all of them. The profile covers some 80,000 clones, with less than 85% appearing a single time and roughly 5.9% taken by the ten largest. Sequenced input: peripheral blood. These TCRs come from a woman older than 75 with active or convalescent COVID-19.

Written as DNA, the CDR3 is TGTGCCAGCAGCGTAGGGTCCGGGAGAACCGGGGAGCTGTTTTTT. Its protein is CASSVGSGRTGELFF. The rearrangement uses TRBV9 and TRBJ2-2, with TRBD2 as a possible D gene (6 bases). Per germline, CDR1 SGDLS and CDR2 YYNGEE. This CDR3 is 15 amino acids long. With 0 bases removed from V and 5 bases from J, the gap between germline ends came to 11 bases.

V usage is TRBV6-2 or TRBV6-3 and J usage is TRBJ1-1, with 9 bases that match TRBD1. The CDR3 totals 14 residues. V was pared by 7 bases and J by 7 bases, with 10 bases of the junction left unmatched. Germline V gene lookup returns CDR1 MNHEY and CDR2 SVGEGT. The CDR3 coding sequence is TGTGCCAGCACCCCGGACAGGGGCCTATTTGAAGCTTTCTTT. Translating it yields CASTPDRGLFEAFF.

The chain uses TRBV11-2 and TRBJ1-1, with 10 bases identical to TRBD1. J gave up 7 bases and V 4 bases, and 12 bases lay outside the gene matches. CDR3 length: 16 amino acids. Germline-derived CDR1 and CDR2 are SGHAT and FQNNGV. CDR3 sequence reads: CASSSVGGQGFSEAFF. As DNA, the CDR3 is TGTGCCAGCAGCTCCGTCGGGGGACAGGGGTTTAGTGAAGCTTTCTTT.

The V and J genes are TRBV18 and TRBJ2-3, with D possibly being TRBD1 (5 bases). Between the trimmed V and J ends, which lost 0 bases and 3 bases, there was a span of 13 bases. Germline CDR1 is KGHSH and CDR2 is LQKENI. CDR3 length: 16 amino acids. CDR3: CASSPPTVLGTDTQYF. Written as DNA, the CDR3 is TGTGCCAGCTCACCACCGACAGTCCTCGGGACAGATACGCAGTATTTT.

This chain uses TRBV6-2 or TRBV6-3 with TRBJ2-1, with D possibly TRBD2 on 6 matching bases. Germline values: CDR1 MNHEY, CDR2 SVGEGT. V was shortened by 0 bases and J by 4 bases, with 16 bases between the two germline ends. CDR3 length equals 17 residues. The CDR3: CASSYSPVAGLYNEQFF. CDR3 DNA: TGTGCCAGCAGTTACTCCCCAGTCGCGGGATTGTACAATGAGCAGTTCTTC.

The chain links TRBV5-1 to TRBJ2-1; 14 bases are a match to TRBD2. The CDR3 is 15 residues long. Germline CDR1 and CDR2: SGHRS and YFSETQ. Trimming cost V 4 bases and J 9 bases; bases outside gene matches: 6. The CDR3 loop is CASSRGLAGVSEQFF. In nucleotides, the CDR3 is TGCGCCAGCAGCCGGGGACTAGCGGGAGTGAGTGAGCAGTTCTTC.

The chain employs TRBV3-1 (or the pseudogene TRBV3-2) and TRBJ1-2; D is unclear. The CDR3 runs to 14 residues. Germline-derived CDR1 and CDR2 are LGHDT and YNNKEL (reference sequence). V was trimmed by 3 bases and J by 4 bases, leaving 12 bases between them. In DNA, the CDR3 is TGTGCCAGCAGCCATTGGGAGGGCGGCTATGGCTACACCTTC. It codes for CASSHWEGGYGYTF.

This clone was counted between two and nine times. V gene TRBV7-8 combines with J gene TRBJ2-7, with 7 bases matching TRBD1. Germline CDR1 reads SGHVS; CDR2 reads FQNEAQ. V shed 2 bases, J shed 4 bases, and the junction held 5 bases outside the gene matches. The CDR3 spans 14 residues. CDR3 coding DNA: TGTGCCAGCAGCTTAACAGGGGCAGGTTACGAGCAGTACTTC. This encodes CASSLTGAGYEQYF.

J is TRBJ1-5 and V is TRBV18; maybe TRBD1 (5 bases). The CDR3 contains 17 residues. Per germline, CDR1 KGHSH and CDR2 LQKENI. V gave up 3 bases and J gave up 4 bases, with 19 bases separating them. This CDR3 is CASSPSRRGRENQPQHF. The CDR3 region has the DNA TGTGCCAGCTCACCTTCACGACGGGGACGGGAGAATCAGCCCCAGCATTTT.

V is TRBV7-9 and J is TRBJ1-5; D gene ambiguous. The V and J ends lost 1 base and 6 bases respectively, with 7 bases between them. Germline values: CDR1 SEHNR, CDR2 FQNEAQ (reference sequence). The CDR3 consists of 13 residues. This chain's CDR3 is CASSLGGGQPQHF. As DNA, the CDR3 is TGTGCCAGCAGCTTAGGGGGAGGTCAGCCCCAGCATTTT.

The J gene is TRBJ2-1, the V gene TRBV6-1; D may be TRBD2 (5 bases). Germline CDR1 reads MNHNS; CDR2 reads SASEGT. This CDR3 comprises 14 residues. Trimming cost V 6 bases and J 6 bases, with 15 bases left between them. CDR3 in amino acids: CASSPPAAGNEQFF. Here the CDR3 DNA reads TGTGCCAGCAGCCCCCCAGCGGCCGGCAATGAGCAGTTCTTC.

The gene calls are TRBV28 and TRBJ1-2; D is possibly TRBD1 (6 bases). V lost 6 bases and J 1 base, leaving 9 bases between the germline ends. The CDR3 is 13 amino acids. The germline V gene encodes CDR1 MDHEN and CDR2 SYDVKM. The CDR3 spells CASRKGGNYGYTF. CDR3 bases: TGTGCCAGCAGGAAAGGGGGTAACTATGGCTACACCTTC.

The rearrangement joins TRBV5-4 to TRBJ2-3; 12 nucleotides align to TRBD2. After removal of 1 base from V and 4 bases from J, the junction contained 4 bases not matched to a gene. The CDR3 loop spans 16 amino acids. The V gene's germline CDR1 is SGHNT and CDR2 YYREEE (reference sequence). CDR3 residues: CASSLRLAGAADTQYF. The CDR3 bases are TGTGCCAGCAGCTTGCGACTAGCGGGAGCCGCAGATACGCAGTATTTT.

The gene calls are TRBV11-2 and TRBJ1-3; D ambiguous. Germline V lookup: CDR1 SGHAT, CDR2 FQNNGV. The CDR3 extends over 15 amino acids. V lost 6 bases and J 0 bases, leaving 12 bases between the germline ends. The CDR3 DNA sequence: TGTGCCAGCAGGCAGGAAAACCTCTCTGGAAACACCATATATTTT. Protein: CASRQENLSGNTIYF.

The chain is built from TRBV2 and TRBJ1-5, with TRBD1 as a possible D gene (6 bases). Germline lookup yields CDR1 SNHLY and CDR2 FYNNEI. Trimming removed 2 bases at V and 0 bases at J, with 8 bases between. The CDR3 is 15 residues long. The DNA of the CDR3 is TGTGCCAGCAGTGAATGGGACAATAGCAATCAGCCCCAGCATTTT. This gives the protein CASSEWDNSNQPQHF.

This clone was seen repeatedly, ten times or more. The chain is built from TRBV3-1 (or the pseudogene TRBV3-2) and TRBJ2-1; D gene ambiguous. Trimming took 5 bases from V and 2 from J, leaving 16 bases between them. The CDR3 spans 16 residues. The germline gives CDR1 LGHDT, CDR2 YNNKEL (reference sequence). The CDR3 loop reads CASSADIQFTYNEQFF. The CDR3 bases are TGTGCCAGCAGCGCTGACATACAGTTCACCTACAATGAGCAGTTCTTC.

The rearrangement uses TRBV6-4 and TRBJ1-1, with no clear D. Germline CDR1 reads MRHNA; CDR2 reads SNTAGT. There are 15 residues in the CDR3. Trimming cost V 0 bases and J 1 base, with 9 bases left between them. The CDR3 DNA reads as TGTGCCAGCAGTGACTCGACTGGCGGGAACACTGAAGCTTTCTTT. Its protein product is CASSDSTGGNTEAFF.

The chain couples TRBV7-2 to TRBJ2-7, with D perhaps matching TRBD1 (6 bases). V was shortened by 2 bases and J by 1 base, with 12 bases between the two germline ends. This CDR3 is 15 amino acids long. Germline CDR1 and CDR2: SGHTA and FQGNSA. The CDR3 DNA follows: TGTGCCAGCAGCTTATTATGGACAGAATCCTACGAGCAGTACTTC. It translates to CASSLLWTESYEQYF.

The chain uses TRBV10-1 and TRBJ2-7; 7 nucleotides match TRBD1. CDR1 is WNHNN, CDR2 SYGVQD, per germline (reference sequence). The CDR3 spans 16 residues. V gave up 1 base and J gave up 3 bases; unmatched junction bases: 9. CDR3 nucleotides: TGCGCCAGCAGTGAGTTGCAGGGGGTTCTTATCTACGAGCAGTACTTC. Translating it yields CASSELQGVLIYEQYF.

This sequence joins TRBV15 and TRBJ1-2; unclear D gene. CDR3 length: 17 residues. Germline loops: CDR1 LNHNV, CDR2 YYDKDF (reference sequence). V dropped 0 bases and J dropped 0 bases, with 14 bases sitting between them. The chain's CDR3 is CATSREGTVSTNYGYTF. The CDR3 nucleotides are TGTGCCACCAGCAGAGAGGGCACAGTTTCCACTAACTATGGCTACACCTTC.

The CDR3 DNA reads TGTGCCAGCCTCGATATTACCGGGACAGGGGGCATCGCTTTCTTT. Amino acids: CASLDITGTGGIAFF. J is TRBJ1-1 and V is TRBV28; 12 bases match TRBD1. J gave up 11 bases and V 8 bases, and 15 bases lay outside the gene matches. Germline V gene sequence: CDR1 MDHEN, CDR2 SYDVKM. CDR3 size: 15 residues.

This sequence joins TRBV7-3 and TRBJ1-1; 8 bases map to TRBD1. J was trimmed by 6 bases and V by 4 bases; bases with no gene match: 7. Germline lookup yields CDR1 SGHTA and CDR2 FQGTGA. The CDR3 is 14 amino acids. Here the CDR3 reads CASSSTGGNAEAFF. For the CDR3, the DNA is TGTGCCAGCAGCTCAACAGGGGGTAATGCTGAAGCTTTCTTT.

The V gene is TRBV7-2, the J gene TRBJ2-7; 11 nucleotides line up with TRBD1. This CDR3 region has 16 residues. Germline CDR1 and CDR2: SGHTA and FQGNSA. V dropped 3 bases and J dropped 11; count of bases not matched to a gene: 15. The CDR3 DNA sequence: TGTGCCAGCAGCTTTGGGACTCCGGGACAGGGGGTCCGGAAGTACTTC. It specifies CASSFGTPGQGVRKYF.

V is TRBV5-5 and J is TRBJ2-7; the match to TRBD1 covers 8 bases. With V trimmed by 4 bases and J by 2 bases, 5 bases remained unmatched. The CDR3 has 14 residues. Germline values: CDR1 SGHKS, CDR2 YYEKEE (reference sequence). The CDR3 nucleotides are TGTGCCAGCAGCCGTTGGACAGGGACCTACGAGCAGTACTTC. Translated: CASSRWTGTYEQYF.

The chain employs TRBV5-1 and TRBJ2-7; TRBD2 matches at 10 bases. This CDR3 comprises 14 residues. Germline loops: CDR1 SGHRS, CDR2 YFSETQ. Trimming cost V 1 base and J 5 bases; bases outside gene matches: 3. The CDR3 region has the DNA TGCGCCAGCAGCTTGACTAGCGGGAAACACGAGCAGTACTTC. Translation: CASSLTSGKHEQYF.

V and J are TRBV20-1 and TRBJ1-1; D gene uncertain. This CDR3 is built from 11 residues. V was trimmed by 5 bases and J by 1 base, leaving 5 bases between them. CDR1 DFQATT and CDR2 SNEGSKA come from the germline V gene (reference sequence). CDR3 DNA: TGCAGTGCTCTCGGGAACACTGAAGCTTTCTTT. Translation: CSALGNTEAFF.

The J gene is TRBJ2-7, the V gene TRBV4-1, with D possibly TRBD1 on 6 matching bases. CDR3 length equals 15 residues. Germline CDR1 is MGHRA and CDR2 is YSYEKL. The ends were cut back, 0 bases at V and 3 bases at J, with 12 bases in the middle. The CDR3 protein is CASSQDRGRGYEQYF. CDR3 sequence (DNA): TGCGCCAGCAGCCAAGACAGGGGAAGAGGCTACGAGCAGTACTTC.